This T cell receptor (beta chain) was captured by sequencing in a study of blood T cell repertoires in COVID-19. Whole-study context: Samples came from the United States, Italy and Spain, spanning acute and convalescent COVID-19. In each case, the material was cDNA or gDNA derived from T cells, B-cell-depleted T cells, or PBMCs.

This CDR3 comprises 15 residues. V was cut by 2 bases and J by 5 bases, with 16 bases left in between. CDR1 and CDR2 (germline): SGHNT, YYREEE (reference sequence). Original handling: Reference gene primer amplification gave estimated nucleated cell counts. TCRdb keeps only in-frame clones here, not all; method: immunoSEQ multiplex PCR. V, J and clone size reflect that table, while D and trimming were determined from the DNA. The sample has about 77,000 clones; around 90% are singletons. The sequence derives from a woman over 75 with active or convalescent COVID-19. The sequencing input was peripheral blood. This chain links TRBV5-4 with TRBJ1-2; the D gene is possibly TRBD1 (6 bases). CDR3 coding DNA: TGTGCCAGCAGCTTTAGGGGGGGTATGCGGTATGGCTACACCTTC. Translating it yields CASSFRGGMRYGYTF.